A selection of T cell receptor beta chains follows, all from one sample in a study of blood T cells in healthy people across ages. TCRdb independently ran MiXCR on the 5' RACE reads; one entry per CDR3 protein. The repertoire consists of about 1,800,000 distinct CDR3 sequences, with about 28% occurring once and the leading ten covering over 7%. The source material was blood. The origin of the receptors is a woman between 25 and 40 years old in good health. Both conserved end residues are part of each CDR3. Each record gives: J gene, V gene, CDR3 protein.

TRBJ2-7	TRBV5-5	CASSFSQYEQYF
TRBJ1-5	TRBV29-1	CSVGQLNQPQHF
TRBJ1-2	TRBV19	CASRYPGTGHGYTF
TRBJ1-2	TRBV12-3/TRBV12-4	CASSLVKGQYYGYTF
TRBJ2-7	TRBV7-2	CASSPGLATPEQYF
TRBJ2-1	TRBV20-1	CSAGSGLAGGGGEQFF
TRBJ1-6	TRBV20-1	CSARATGGSPLHF
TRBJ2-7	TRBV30	CAWSTTDREGYEQYF
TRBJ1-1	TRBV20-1	CSASSMKGGITEAFF
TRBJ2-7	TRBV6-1	CASSAGQGSFEQYF
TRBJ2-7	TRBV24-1	CATSDPSTGTYEQYF
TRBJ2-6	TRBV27	CASRPGTGSSGANVLTF
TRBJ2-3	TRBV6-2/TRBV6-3	CASSYSQGPDTQYF
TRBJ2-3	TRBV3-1	CASSQARTGRRTDTQYF
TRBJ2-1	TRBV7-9	CASSLRVGRANEQFF
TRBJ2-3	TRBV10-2	CASSRRGLVTDTQYF
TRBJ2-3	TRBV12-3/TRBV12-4	CASGWTDTQYF
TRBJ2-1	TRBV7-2	CASSLEVSRYNEQFF
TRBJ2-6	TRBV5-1	CVSSLGRAGNSGANVLTF
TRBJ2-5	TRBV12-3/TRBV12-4	CASRETGEETQYF
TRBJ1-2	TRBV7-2	CASSGQQGPGLYGYTF
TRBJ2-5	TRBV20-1	CSARDRNEETQYF
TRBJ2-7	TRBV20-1	CSARDLVGDSYEQYF
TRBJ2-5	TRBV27	CASGGPIDDAETQYF